This entry lists 9 T cell receptor beta chains sequenced from one sample in a study of siplizumab effects on memory and regulatory T cells. Produced via immunoSEQ multiplex PCR; TCRdb's table is partial and in-frame only. There are about 100,000 clones in the sample; roughly 94% occur only once, and roughly 1.3% lies in the top ten. The sequencing sample was made of non-Treg CD4+ T cells sorted from blood. The origin of the receptors is a human donor in good health.

This chain connects TRBV19 to TRBJ1-4; D perhaps matches TRBD1 (6 bases). The V gene lost 6 bases and the J gene lost 1 base, with 12 bases spanning the gap. The CDR3 loop spans 15 amino acids. Looked up from germline, CDR1 is LNHDA and CDR2 is SQIVND (reference sequence). This chain's CDR3 is CASSLQGVTNEKLFF. In DNA form, the CDR3 reads TGTGCCAGTAGCCTACAGGGTGTAACTAATGAAAAACTGTTTTTT. The full variable domain, completed using reference TRBV19 and TRBJ1-4, is DGGITQSPKYLFRKEGQNVTLSCEQNLNHDAMYWYRQDPGQGLRLIYYSQIVNDFQKGDIAEGYSVSREKKESFPLTVTSAQKNPTAFYLCASSLQGVTNEKLFFGSGTQLSVL.

This clone has only one observation. The rearrangement links TRBV2 to TRBJ1-3; a possible D gene is TRBD1 (5 bases). From germline, CDR1 is SNHLY and CDR2 FYNNEI. Between the trimmed V and J ends, which lost 11 bases and 0 bases, there was a span of 17 bases. The CDR3 has 15 residues. The CDR3 sequence is CAASTGPTSGNTIYF. CDR3 DNA: TGTGCCGCTTCCACGGGACCAACCTCTGGAAACACCATATATTTT. The complete variable domain, with remaining parts taken from reference TRBV2 and TRBJ1-3, reads EPEVTQTPSHQVTQMGQEVILRCVPISNHLYFYWYRQILGQKVEFLVSFYNNEISEKSEIFDDQFSVERPDGSNFTLKIRSTKLEDSAMYFCAASTGPTSGNTIYFGEGSWLTVV.

CDR3 residues: CASSYSRDTGYEQYF. The CDR3 nucleotides read TGTGCCAGCAGTTACTCAAGGGACACCGGCTACGAGCAGTACTTC. V is TRBV6-5 and J is TRBJ2-7; perhaps TRBD1 as D (6 bases). V lost 0 bases and J 3 bases, leaving 12 bases between the germline ends. The CDR3 has 15 residues. The germline V gene has CDR1 MNHEY and CDR2 SVGAGI.

The chain recombines TRBV28 with TRBJ2-5; D uncertain. V dropped 10 bases and J dropped 7 bases, with 10 bases sitting between them. Germline V gives CDR1 MDHEN, CDR2 SYDVKM. CDR3 length: 10 amino acids. CDR3 DNA: TGTGCCACCTCGGGTGGGACCCAGTACTTC. Translated, it gives CATSGGTQYF.

The chain employs TRBV7-6 and TRBJ2-7, with D perhaps assigned TRBD1 or TRBD2 (5 bases each). The CDR3 extends over 15 amino acids. CDR1 is SGHVS and CDR2 is FNYEAQ in the germline V gene. V was cut by 3 bases and J by 2 bases, with 14 bases left in between. The CDR3 nucleotides are TGTGCCAGCAGCTTTCGAGGGGACGAAACCTACGAGCAGTACTTC. Translating gives CASSFRGDETYEQYF.

J is TRBJ2-1 and V is TRBV10-3; the D gene is possibly TRBD1 (6 bases). Between the trimmed V and J ends, which lost 7 bases and 2 bases, there was a span of 12 bases. The length of the CDR3 is 14 residues. From germline, CDR1 is ENHRY and CDR2 SYGVKD. This CDR3 is CAIKDRMTYNEQFF. CDR3 nucleotides: TGTGCCATCAAAGACAGGATGACCTACAATGAGCAGTTCTTC.

This clone appeared once. This rearrangement joins TRBV5-8 to TRBJ1-1; 7 bases fit TRBD1. With 4 bases clipped from V and 0 bases from J, the junction kept 6 bases outside the gene matches. CDR1 SGHTS and CDR2 YDEGEE come from the germline V gene. CDR3 length: 15 amino acids. CDR3 sequence: CASSGRGQLNTEAFF. CDR3 coding DNA: TGTGCCAGCAGCGGAAGGGGACAGCTGAACACTGAAGCTTTCTTT.

This clone was found a few times. The chain uses TRBV9 and TRBJ2-2; no clear D gene. There are 13 residues in the CDR3. Between the trimmed V and J ends, which lost 0 bases and 5 bases, there was a span of 5 bases. Germline CDR1 reads SGDLS; CDR2 reads YYNGEE. CDR3 sequence (DNA): TGTGCCAGCAGCGTAGAGGGAACCGGGGAGCTGTTTTTT. The encoded protein is CASSVEGTGELFF.

This clone was observed a few times. The DNA of the CDR3 is TGTGCCAGCAGCACCGGGACAGGGGGACTTTATGGCTACACCTTC. Amino acid sequence: CASSTGTGGLYGYTF. The V and J genes are TRBV7-3 and TRBJ1-2; TRBD1 agrees at 11 bases. Germline CDR1 and CDR2: SGHTA and FQGTGA. The CDR3 contains 15 residues. V lost 5 bases, J lost 5 bases, and 7 bases stayed unmatched.